The clone carrying this T cell receptor beta chain has a handful of counts. Its antigen is unknown. Total RNA extracted from each sample amounted to at least 5.5 micrograms. This record belongs to a study of blood T cells in healthy people across ages. Findings and limits, study-wide: More naive CD4+ cells and higher diversity marked long-lived donors relative to aged donors.

Primed by a sample-barcoded 5' primer and a J-beta primer mix, a second PCR proceeded for about 6 to 11 cycles. TCRdb itself ran the 5' RACE reads through MiXCR, one entry per CDR3 protein. Seen here are more than 650,000 distinct CDR3 sequences, more than 25% observed once, and the top ten hold less than 3.5%. Germline CDR1 is LNHNV and CDR2 is YYDKDF (reference sequence). Trimming took off 6 bases at V and 0 bases at J, with 8 bases between the two ends. The CDR3 extends over 14 amino acids. These data were likewise used in another study, on T cells of mothers and their children. That report adds: Second-PCR amplification with M1S added sample barcodes and 2-4 random nucleotides. Biologically related mothers and children overlapped slightly more than unrelated pairs, a non-significant difference.

This chain uses TRBV15 with TRBJ2-2; no clear D. Specimen: blood. This TCR came from a boy between 5 and 17 years old in good health. The CDR3 spells CATRSGANTGELFF. In DNA form, the CDR3 reads TGTGCCACCAGGTCGGGCGCGAACACCGGGGAGCTGTTTTTT.